The 30 T cell receptor beta chains listed next were all sequenced from one sample in a study of blood T cell repertoires in COVID-19 (dated by TCRdb to the early 2020s). Receptors were amplified or captured by the immunoSEQ multiplex PCR assay. In its TCRdb copy, this immuneACCESS table keeps in-frame sequences only and misses some clones. Where compared with another copy, unresolved V genes explain less than half of these, and the others have no known cause. For this sample there are tens of thousands of clones; approximately 82% appear just once. Clones ranked in the top ten supply 21% of the sample. Sequencing was performed on peripheral blood. These receptor sequences come from a human donor in a cohort sampled during active COVID-19.

The chain has TRBV6-5 and TRBJ2-3, with D possibly matching TRBD2 (6 bases). There are 15 residues in the CDR3. V gave up 7 bases and J gave up 0 bases, with 14 bases separating them. Germline CDR1 and CDR2: MNHEY and SVGAGI. Here the CDR3 DNA reads TGTGCCAGCATCGCGAGCGGGCTCAGCACAGATACGCAGTATTTT. It yields the protein CASIASGLSTDTQYF.

The genes are TRBV3-1 (or the pseudogene TRBV3-2) and TRBJ2-1; TRBD1 is a possible D gene (5 bases). Trimming removed 3 bases from V and 5 bases from J, with 11 bases in between. The CDR3 is made up of 14 amino acids. CDR1 is LGHDT, CDR2 YNNKEL, per germline (reference sequence). CDR3 nucleotide sequence: TGTGCCAGCAGCCACTCTGGGGCAGACAATGAGCAGTTCTTC. Translating gives CASSHSGADNEQFF.

This clone appeared once. The V and J genes are TRBV14 and TRBJ2-7; 8 nucleotides agree with TRBD1. The CDR3 is 17 amino acids. CDR1 SGHDN and CDR2 FVKESK come from the germline V gene. With 1 base clipped from V and 1 base from J, the junction kept 9 bases outside the gene matches. The CDR3, as DNA: TGTGCCAGCAGCCAAGGACAGGGGAGGTGGTTGTCCTACGAGCAGTACTTC. It specifies CASSQGQGRWLSYEQYF.

This chain uses TRBV21-1 with TRBJ1-5; the table's D call, TRBD1, has no DNA check behind it. TRBV21-1 is assigned pseudogene status. CDR3 length equals 15 residues. CDR3 in amino acids: CASSKERTGNQPQHF. For the CDR3, the DNA is TGTGCCAGCAGCAAAGAGAGGACAGGGAATCAGCCCCAGCATTTT.

The V and J genes are TRBV10-3 and TRBJ2-7, with D perhaps TRBD1 (6 bases). Germline loops: CDR1 ENHRY, CDR2 SYGVKD. CDR3 length equals 15 residues. Trimming left V 5 bases short and J 0 bases short, with 14 bases between. CDR3 DNA: TGTGCCATCAGTAGCCGGGACATCAACTCCTACGAGCAGTACTTC. Translated, it gives CAISSRDINSYEQYF.

The chain is built from TRBV3-1 (or the pseudogene TRBV3-2) and TRBJ2-7; unclear D gene. Deletions cut 2 bases from V and 4 bases from J, with 18 bases between. Germline V gene sequence: CDR1 LGHDT, CDR2 YNNKEL (reference sequence). The CDR3 extends over 16 amino acids. CDR3 sequence reads: CASSQLGGGKRYEQYF. The CDR3 DNA is TGTGCCAGCAGCCAACTCGGTGGCGGCAAACGGTACGAGCAGTACTTC.

V gene TRBV24-1 combines with J gene TRBJ2-1; 11 nucleotides match TRBD2. The germline gives CDR1 KGHDR, CDR2 SFDVKD. The length of the CDR3 is 15 residues. V was clipped by 6 bases and J by 7 bases; unmatched bases: 7. For the CDR3, the DNA is TGTGCCACCAGTAGGGCTAGCGGGGGGCGGAATGAGCAGTTCTTC. This gives the protein CATSRASGGRNEQFF.

The chain links TRBV19 to TRBJ1-3, with a possible D match to TRBD1 (5 bases). V lost 3 bases, J lost 0 bases, and 21 bases lay in between. The CDR3 runs 19 residues. Germline CDR1 LNHDA, CDR2 SQIVND (reference sequence). The CDR3 loop is CASSIRQGPIVDSGNTIYF. CDR3 bases: TGTGCCAGTAGTATCCGGCAGGGCCCCATTGTCGACTCTGGAAACACCATATATTTT. Full variable domain (rest looked up from reference TRBV19 and TRBJ1-3): DGGITQSPKYLFRKEGQNVTLSCEQNLNHDAMYWYRQDPGQGLRLIYYSQIVNDFQKGDIAEGYSVSREKKESFPLTVTSAQKNPTAFYLCASSIRQGPIVDSGNTIYFGEGSWLTVV.

This clone was observed once. This chain connects TRBV7-9 to TRBJ2-3; D may be TRBD1 (5 bases). Germline CDR1 SEHNR, CDR2 FQNEAQ (reference sequence). V gave up 1 base and J gave up 3 bases, with 14 bases separating them. CDR3 length equals 16 residues. The CDR3 region is CASSLGRVATTDTQYF. CDR3 nucleotide sequence: TGTGCCAGCAGCTTAGGCAGGGTCGCGACGACAGATACGCAGTATTTT. Full variable domain (rest looked up from reference TRBV7-9 and TRBJ2-3): DTGVSQNPRHKITKRGQNVTFRCDPISEHNRLYWYRQTLGQGPEFLTYFQNEAQLEKSRLLSDRFSAERPKGSFSTLEIQRTEQGDSAMYLCASSLGRVATTDTQYFGPGTRLTVL.

The chain couples TRBV4-2 to TRBJ2-3; 8 nucleotides match TRBD2. The CDR3 is made up of 16 amino acids. The germline CDR1 and CDR2 sequences are LGHNA and YNFKEQ. Trimming cost V 4 bases and J 0 bases; bases outside gene matches: 6. CDR3 sequence (DNA): TGTGCCAGCAGCCTTAGCGGGGCCTCTAGCACAGATACGCAGTATTTT. Its protein product is CASSLSGASSTDTQYF.

The CDR3 coding sequence is TGTGCCAGCAGTTTCGGACTAGCATCGGAGACCCAGTACTTC. It translates to CASSFGLASETQYF. The V call is TRBV6-2 or TRBV6-3, the J call TRBJ2-5, with 8 positions matching TRBD2. Losses at the gene ends were 4 bases for V and 5 bases for J; bases not matched to a gene: 6. In germline, CDR1 is MNHEY, CDR2 SVGEGT. The CDR3 loop spans 14 amino acids.

V gene TRBV7-9 combines with J gene TRBJ2-7, with D unclear. Trimming stripped 5 bases from V and 9 bases from J, with 20 bases between. Per the germline V gene, CDR1 is SEHNR and CDR2 is FQNEAQ (reference sequence). The CDR3 sequence is 14 residues long. The CDR3 region is CASSPSSAVEAQYF. CDR3 in DNA: TGTGCCAGCAGCCCTAGTTCGGCAGTAGAAGCGCAGTACTTC. Full variable domain (outside the CDR3, taken from reference TRBV7-9 and TRBJ2-7): DTGVSQNPRHKITKRGQNVTFRCDPISEHNRLYWYRQTLGQGPEFLTYFQNEAQLEKSRLLSDRFSAERPKGSFSTLEIQRTEQGDSAMYLCASSPSSAVEAQYFGPGTRLTVT.

The chain is built from TRBV3-1 (or the pseudogene TRBV3-2) and TRBJ1-2, with D possibly TRBD1 on 6 matching bases. Trimming took 7 bases from V and 2 from J, leaving 14 bases between them. Germline CDR1 is LGHDT and CDR2 is YNNKEL (reference sequence). This CDR3 has 14 amino acids. CDR3 nucleotides: TGTGCCAGCACCCGGGGGGCAGGGAACTATGGCTACACCTTC. Its protein product is CASTRGAGNYGYTF.

CDR3 sequence (DNA): TGTGCCAGCTCACCAAGGACAGCGGGGAACAATGAGCAGTTCTTC. As protein: CASSPRTAGNNEQFF. The chain uses TRBV18 and TRBJ2-1; TRBD2 is a possible D gene (7 bases). The CDR3 contains 15 residues. CDR1 KGHSH and CDR2 LQKENI come from the germline V gene. The V and J ends lost 2 bases and 5 bases respectively, with 13 bases between them.

To note about this clone: The junction shows a germline mismatch at one end, possibly a read error. The rearrangement uses TRBV7-2 and TRBJ1-3, with 8 bases matching TRBD1. This CDR3 contains 13 residues. Germline V lookup: CDR1 SGHTA, CDR2 FQGNSA. The CDR3 region is CASNRGGGNTIYF. DNA of the CDR3: TGTGCAAGCAACAGGGGGGGCGGAAACACCATATATTTT.

The chain uses TRBV5-1 and TRBJ1-6; 10 bases map to TRBD1. CDR1 and CDR2 (germline): SGHRS, YFSETQ. V dropped 4 bases and J dropped 8; count of bases not matched to a gene: 3. The CDR3 runs 14 residues. CDR3 sequence: CASSLGQGDSPLHF. The DNA for the CDR3 is TGCGCCAGCAGCCTTGGACAGGGGGATTCACCCCTCCACTTT.

The chain is built from TRBV13 and TRBJ2-7, with 11 bases fitting TRBD2. The CDR3 contains 15 residues. Trimming cost V 3 bases and J 3 bases; bases outside gene matches: 4. Germline V gene lookup returns CDR1 PRHDT and CDR2 FYEKMQ (reference sequence). The CDR3 DNA follows: TGTGCCAGCAGCTTCACCGGGACTAGCGGCTACGAGCAGTACTTC. Translating gives CASSFTGTSGYEQYF.

The chain employs TRBV28 and TRBJ1-1, with D possibly TRBD1 on 5 matching bases. This CDR3 contains 11 residues. CDR1 and CDR2 (germline): MDHEN, SYDVKM. The V and J ends lost 11 bases and 3 bases respectively, with 10 bases between them. The CDR3 sequence: CAAGRDTEAFF. In DNA, the CDR3 is TGTGCCGCGGGGCGGGACACTGAAGCTTTCTTT.

The chain is built from TRBV7-2 and TRBJ1-6; TRBD1 might be the D (6 bases). Trimming removed 3 bases from V and 5 bases from J, with 17 bases in between. Germline CDR1 SGHTA, CDR2 FQGNSA. The CDR3 loop spans 17 amino acids. The CDR3 region is CASSLGGAGLHNSPLHF. CDR3 bases: TGTGCCAGCAGCTTGGGGGGGGCAGGGCTCCATAATTCACCCCTCCACTTT.

The chain is built from TRBV5-4 and TRBJ2-5; D possibly corresponds to TRBD1 (6 bases). The CDR3 totals 15 residues. Germline CDR1 SGHNT, CDR2 YYREEE (reference sequence). The V and J ends lost 4 bases and 9 bases respectively, with 22 bases between them. CDR3 residues: CASSHRTAPDGAQYF. CDR3 DNA: TGTGCCAGCAGCCACCGGACAGCCCCTGACGGGGCCCAGTACTTC.

This clone has only a few counts. This rearrangement joins TRBV2 to TRBJ1-1, with TRBD1 as a possible D gene (5 bases). Trimming stripped 2 bases from V and 1 base from J, with 14 bases between. Germline V lookup: CDR1 SNHLY, CDR2 FYNNEI. The CDR3 is made up of 16 amino acids. The CDR3 region is CASSEIVGAENTEAFF. The CDR3 nucleotides read TGTGCCAGCAGTGAAATCGTTGGGGCCGAGAACACTGAAGCTTTCTTT.

The chain links TRBV6-6 to TRBJ2-3; D gene uncertain. V was pared by 7 bases and J by 2 bases, with 16 bases between. This CDR3 is 15 amino acids long. CDR1 is MNHNY and CDR2 is SVGAGI in the germline V gene (reference sequence). CDR3 coding DNA: TGTGCCAGCACCACTAACTCGAAACTCACAGATACGCAGTATTTT. This encodes CASTTNSKLTDTQYF.

CDR3 residues: CASSFGGQRYNSPLHF. CDR3 coding DNA: TGTGCCAGCAGCTTTGGTGGACAGCGATATAATTCACCCCTCCACTTT. This sequence joins TRBV5-4 and TRBJ1-6, with D possibly TRBD1 on 6 matching bases. The CDR3 has 16 residues. V lost 2 bases and J 4 bases, leaving 13 bases between the germline ends. The germline V gene encodes CDR1 SGHNT and CDR2 YYREEE (reference sequence).

This chain joins TRBV12-3 or TRBV12-4 and TRBJ2-7, with 8 bases lining up with TRBD1. This CDR3 spans 13 amino acids. V lost 5 bases, J lost 3 bases, and 3 bases stayed unmatched. The CDR3 nucleotides are TGTGCCAGCAGTCCCACAGGGGGCTACGAGCAGTACTTC. Protein product: CASSPTGGYEQYF.

The chain couples TRBV5-6 to TRBJ1-4, with 8 positions matching TRBD1. V lost 4 bases and J lost 5; bases outside the gene matches: 4. Germline CDR1 and CDR2: SGHDT and YYEEEE. There are 14 residues in the CDR3. The CDR3 loop reads CASSPRDRNEKLFF. CDR3 nucleotide sequence: TGTGCCAGCAGCCCCCGGGACAGGAATGAAAAACTGTTTTTT.

The rearrangement links TRBV6-6 to TRBJ2-7; 8 bases align to TRBD1. The V segment lost 4 bases and the J segment 0 bases; nucleotides outside the gene matches: 2. The CDR3 is 14 residues long. Germline-derived CDR1 and CDR2 are MNHNY and SVGAGI (reference sequence). The chain's CDR3 is CASSSTGGSYEQYF. The CDR3 nucleotides are TGTGCCAGCAGTTCTACAGGGGGCTCCTACGAGCAGTACTTC.

Remarks on this clone: Other DNA variants within this sample encode the same CDR3. The chain is built from TRBV5-1 and TRBJ2-7, with a tentative D call TRBD1 (6 bases). The germline V gene has CDR1 SGHRS and CDR2 YFSETQ. V lost 4 bases and J lost 4, with 9 bases in between. The CDR3 covers 12 residues. The CDR3 DNA reads TGCGCCAGCAGCCCAGACAGGTACGAGCAGTACTTC. It yields the protein CASSPDRYEQYF.

The gene calls are TRBV19 and TRBJ1-1, with 11 bases matching TRBD1. The CDR3 is made up of 17 amino acids. Germline V CDR1 and CDR2: LNHDA, SQIVND (reference sequence). The junction had 12 bases not matched to a gene; V was cut back by 1 base and J by 8 bases. The CDR3 sequence is CASSIGPPRDRGSEAFF. Here the CDR3 DNA reads TGTGCCAGTAGTATAGGACCACCCCGGGACAGGGGGTCGGAAGCTTTCTTT.

The chain uses TRBV19 and TRBJ1-1, with TRBD1 as a possible D gene (5 bases). This CDR3 region has 13 residues. The V gene lost 4 bases and the J gene lost 4 bases, with 10 bases spanning the gap. The germline V gene encodes CDR1 LNHDA and CDR2 SQIVND (reference sequence). The CDR3 nucleotides read TGTGCCAGTAGTAGGGGGGTCTCCACTGAAGCTTTCTTT. Residues: CASSRGVSTEAFF. The entire variable domain, with the rest obtained from reference TRBV19 and TRBJ1-1, is as follows: DGGITQSPKYLFRKEGQNVTLSCEQNLNHDAMYWYRQDPGQGLRLIYYSQIVNDFQKGDIAEGYSVSREKKESFPLTVTSAQKNPTAFYLCASSRGVSTEAFFGQGTRLTVV.

The CDR3 bases are TGTGCCAGCAGCGCACACAGGGCCGGCAATCAGCCCCAGCATTTT. It encodes CASSAHRAGNQPQHF. The chain joins TRBV7-2 to TRBJ1-5; D possibly corresponds to TRBD1 (6 bases). The V gene's germline CDR1 is SGHTA and CDR2 FQGNSA. The V end lost 5 bases, the J end lost 2 bases, and 13 bases lay between the germline ends. The CDR3 length is 15 residues.